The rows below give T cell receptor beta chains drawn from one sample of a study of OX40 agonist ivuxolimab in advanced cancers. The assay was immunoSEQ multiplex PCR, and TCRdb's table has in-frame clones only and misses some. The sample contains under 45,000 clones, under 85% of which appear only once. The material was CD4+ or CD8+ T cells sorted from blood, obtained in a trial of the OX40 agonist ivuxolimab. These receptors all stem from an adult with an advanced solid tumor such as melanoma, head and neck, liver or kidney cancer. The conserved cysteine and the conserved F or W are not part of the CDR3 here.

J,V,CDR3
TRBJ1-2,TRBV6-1,ASGSSGGKGYT
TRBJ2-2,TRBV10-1,ASSSRVNTGELF
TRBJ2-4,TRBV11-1,ASSLAVTGKNIQY
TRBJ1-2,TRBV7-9,ASSLGQGNYGYT
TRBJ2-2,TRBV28,ASITSGSGGELF
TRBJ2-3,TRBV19,ASRDPGLAGPDTQY
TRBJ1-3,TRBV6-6,ASSRGQGNTIY
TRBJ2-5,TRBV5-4,ASSPREGETQY
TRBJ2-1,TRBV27,ASSLTSDNEQF
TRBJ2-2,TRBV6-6,ASSYLGRTNTGELF
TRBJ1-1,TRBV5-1,ASTWDSGGGTEAF
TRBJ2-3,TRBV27,ASSLGRGLTDTQY
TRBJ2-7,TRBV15,ATSRESGYEQY
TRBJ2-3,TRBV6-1,ASSGSSTDTQY
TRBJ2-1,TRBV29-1,SVPTSGSLHEQF
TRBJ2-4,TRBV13,ASSFGLGQVGAKNIQY
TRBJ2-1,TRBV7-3,ASSSGPNNEQF
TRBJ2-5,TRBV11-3,ASSLNKETQY
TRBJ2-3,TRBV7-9,ASSRTDTQY
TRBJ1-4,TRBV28,ASSLGGPSTNEKLF
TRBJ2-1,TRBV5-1,ASSRGSSYNEQF